Here is one T cell receptor beta chain with its context. The target antigen is unknown. These data originate in a study of identical twins. General study points: Models underpredicted monozygotic twin sharing of out-of-frame TCR alpha. Invariant cells of the MAIT and iNKT types might have partly distorted the zero-insertion analyses.

The V end lost 1 base, the J end lost 5 bases, and 6 bases lay between the germline ends. Per germline, CDR1 MDHEN and CDR2 SYDVKM. The CDR3 length is 14 residues. TCRdb re-analysed the 5' RACE reads in MiXCR, keeping a single row per CDR3 protein. Of approximately 500,000 distinct CDR3 sequences in the sample, approximately 14% were seen once. These same records also appear under a second study, on yellow fever vaccine responses in identical twins. This second study notes: The authors reported partly convergent, partly personalized vaccine responses in identical twins.

The sequencing input was CD4+ T cells sorted from blood. The rearrangement links TRBV28 to TRBJ1-6; D gene unclear. This TCR came from a woman aged 18-30 years in good health. The CDR3 spells CASSLSLNNSPLHF. The CDR3 DNA is TGTGCCAGCAGTTTATCCCTAAATAATTCACCCCTCCACTTT.